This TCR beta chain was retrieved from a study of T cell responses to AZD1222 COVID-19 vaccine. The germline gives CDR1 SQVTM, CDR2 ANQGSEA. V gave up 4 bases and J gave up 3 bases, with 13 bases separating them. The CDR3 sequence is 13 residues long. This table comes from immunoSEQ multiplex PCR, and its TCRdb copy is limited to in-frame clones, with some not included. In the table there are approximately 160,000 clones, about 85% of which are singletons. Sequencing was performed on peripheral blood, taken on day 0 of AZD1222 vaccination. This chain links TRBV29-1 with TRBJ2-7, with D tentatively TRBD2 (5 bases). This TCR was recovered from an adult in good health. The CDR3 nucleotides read TGCAGCGTTGTTCCAGCGGATTACTACGAGCAGTACTTC. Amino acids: CSVVPADYYEQYF.